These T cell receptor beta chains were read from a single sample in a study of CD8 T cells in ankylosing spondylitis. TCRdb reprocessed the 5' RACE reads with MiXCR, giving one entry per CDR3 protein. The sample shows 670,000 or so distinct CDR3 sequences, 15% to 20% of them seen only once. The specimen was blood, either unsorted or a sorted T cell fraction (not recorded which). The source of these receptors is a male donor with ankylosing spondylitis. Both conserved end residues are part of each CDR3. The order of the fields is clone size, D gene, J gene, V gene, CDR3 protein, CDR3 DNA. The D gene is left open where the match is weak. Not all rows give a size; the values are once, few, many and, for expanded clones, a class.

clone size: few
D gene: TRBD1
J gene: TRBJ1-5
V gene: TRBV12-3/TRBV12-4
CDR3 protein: CASSLTPTGRNQPQHF
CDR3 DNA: TGTGCCAGCAGTTTAACGCCGACAGGGAGGAATCAGCCCCAGCATTTT

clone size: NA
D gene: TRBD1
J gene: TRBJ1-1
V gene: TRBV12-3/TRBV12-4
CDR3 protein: CASSLAGTDYEAFF
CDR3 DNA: TGTGCCAGCAGTTTAGCGGGGACAGACTATGAAGCTTTCTTT

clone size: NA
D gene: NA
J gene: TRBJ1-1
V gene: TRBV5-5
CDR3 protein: CASSSNRENTEAFF
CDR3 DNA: TGTGCCAGCAGCTCGAACAGGGAGAACACTGAAGCTTTCTTT

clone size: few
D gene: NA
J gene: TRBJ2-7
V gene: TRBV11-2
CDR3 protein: CASSLGVVGGRYEQYF
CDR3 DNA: TGTGCCAGCAGCTTAGGGGTGGTGGGAGGAAGGTACGAGCAGTACTTC

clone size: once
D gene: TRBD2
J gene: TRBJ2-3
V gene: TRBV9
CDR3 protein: CASSPHLAGGDNTQYF
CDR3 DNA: TGTGCCAGCAGCCCCCACCTAGCGGGAGGGGACAATACGCAGTATTTT

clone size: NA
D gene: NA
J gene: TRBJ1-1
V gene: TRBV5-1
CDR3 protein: CASSPQPNPNTEAFF
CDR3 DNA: TGCGCCAGCAGCCCACAGCCGAACCCGAACACTGAAGCTTTCTTT

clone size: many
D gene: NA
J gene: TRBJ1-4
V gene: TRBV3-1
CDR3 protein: CASMRRGTNEKLFF
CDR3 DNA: TGTGCCAGCATGCGGCGGGGAACTAATGAAAAACTGTTTTTT

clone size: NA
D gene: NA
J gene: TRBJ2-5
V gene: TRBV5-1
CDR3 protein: CASSIVSQGQETQYF
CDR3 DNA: TGCGCCAGCAGCATCGTATCACAGGGACAAGAGACCCAGTACTTC

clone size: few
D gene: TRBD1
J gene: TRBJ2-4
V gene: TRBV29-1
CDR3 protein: CSVEGYDRGIAKNIQYF
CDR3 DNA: TGCAGCGTTGAAGGGTATGACAGGGGGATTGCCAAAAACATTCAGTACTTC

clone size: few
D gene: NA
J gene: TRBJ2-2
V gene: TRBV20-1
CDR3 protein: CSASVGPTRAGELFF
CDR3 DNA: TGCAGTGCTAGTGTGGGTCCAACCCGAGCCGGGGAGCTGTTTTTT

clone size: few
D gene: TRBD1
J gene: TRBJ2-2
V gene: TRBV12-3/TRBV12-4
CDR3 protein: CASAADRDAGELFF
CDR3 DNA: TGTGCCAGCGCCGCGGACAGGGATGCCGGGGAGCTGTTTTTT

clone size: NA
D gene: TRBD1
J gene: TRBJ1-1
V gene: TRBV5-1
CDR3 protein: CASSSSGQNIFDGAFF
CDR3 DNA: TGCGCCAGCAGCTCGTCGGGACAGAATATATTTGATGGGGCTTTCTTT

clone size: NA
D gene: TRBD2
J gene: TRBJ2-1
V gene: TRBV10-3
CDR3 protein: CAISLATSGREEQFF
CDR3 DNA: TGTGCCATCAGCCTCGCGACTAGCGGGAGGGAAGAGCAGTTCTTC

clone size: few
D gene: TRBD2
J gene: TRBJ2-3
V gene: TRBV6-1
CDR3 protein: CASSEAGGRAFYDTQYF
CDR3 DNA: TGTGCCAGCAGTGAAGCGGGCGGGAGGGCCTTTTACGATACGCAGTATTTT

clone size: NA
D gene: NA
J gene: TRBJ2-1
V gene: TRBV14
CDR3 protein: CASSQQSQGRAKSEQFF
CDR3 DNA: TGTGCCAGCAGCCAACAATCCCAAGGCAGGGCCAAATCGGAGCAGTTCTTC

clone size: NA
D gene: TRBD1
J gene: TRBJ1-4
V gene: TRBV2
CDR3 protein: CASIRDRAVANEKLFF
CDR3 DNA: TGTGCCAGCATCCGGGACAGGGCTGTCGCTAATGAAAAACTGTTTTTT

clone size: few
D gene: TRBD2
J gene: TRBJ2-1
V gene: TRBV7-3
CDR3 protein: CASSGHGTSGNNEQFF
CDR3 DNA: TGTGCCAGCAGCGGACACGGGACTAGCGGAAACAATGAGCAGTTCTTC

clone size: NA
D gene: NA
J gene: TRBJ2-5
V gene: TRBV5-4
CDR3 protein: CASSPGHLGGETQYF
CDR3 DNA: TGTGCCAGCAGCCCCGGACACCTGGGTGGGGAGACCCAGTACTTC

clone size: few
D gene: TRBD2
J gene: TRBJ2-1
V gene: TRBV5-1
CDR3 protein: CASSYGLAGTRASYNEQFF
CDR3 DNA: TGCGCCAGCAGCTACGGACTAGCGGGAACAAGGGCGAGCTACAATGAGCAGTTCTTC

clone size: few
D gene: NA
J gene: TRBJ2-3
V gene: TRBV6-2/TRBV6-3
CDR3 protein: CASRSVGTDTQYF
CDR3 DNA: TGTGCCAGCCGGTCAGTTGGCACAGATACGCAGTATTTT

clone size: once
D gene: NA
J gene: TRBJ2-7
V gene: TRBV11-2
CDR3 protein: CASSPGPDSSYEQYF
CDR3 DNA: TGTGCCAGCAGCCCGGGGCCTGATAGCTCCTACGAGCAGTACTTC

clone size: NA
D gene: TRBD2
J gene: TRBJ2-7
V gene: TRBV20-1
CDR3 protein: CSAPGPGLAGGEQYF
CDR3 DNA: TGCAGTGCGCCTGGCCCAGGACTAGCGGGAGGCGAGCAGTACTTC

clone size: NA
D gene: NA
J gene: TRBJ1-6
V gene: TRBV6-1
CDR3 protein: CASGGRENSPLHF
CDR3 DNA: TGTGCCAGCGGAGGCCGGGAAAATTCACCCCTCCACTTT

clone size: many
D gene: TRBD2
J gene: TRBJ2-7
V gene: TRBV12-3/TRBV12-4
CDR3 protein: CASRRLADSYEQYF
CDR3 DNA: TGTGCCAGCAGACGACTAGCGGATTCCTACGAGCAGTACTTC

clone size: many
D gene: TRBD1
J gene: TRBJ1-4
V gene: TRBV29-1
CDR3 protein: CSVSGTGSEKLFF
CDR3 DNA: TGCAGCGTGTCCGGGACAGGGAGTGAAAAACTGTTTTTT

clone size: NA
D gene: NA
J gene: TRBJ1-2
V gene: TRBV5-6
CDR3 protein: CASSWELDAGYTF
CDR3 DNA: TGTGCCAGCAGCTGGGAACTTGACGCAGGCTACACCTTC

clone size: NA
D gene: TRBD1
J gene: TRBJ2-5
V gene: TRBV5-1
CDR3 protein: CASSSGTGADQETQYF
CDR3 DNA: TGCGCCAGCAGCTCAGGGACAGGGGCGGACCAAGAGACCCAGTACTTC

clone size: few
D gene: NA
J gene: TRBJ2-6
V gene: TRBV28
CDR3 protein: CASSSSRRSSGANVLTF
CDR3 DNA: TGTGCCAGCAGTTCATCCCGACGGTCCTCTGGGGCCAACGTCCTGACTTTC

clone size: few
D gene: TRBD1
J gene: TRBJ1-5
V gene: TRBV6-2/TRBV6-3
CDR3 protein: CASRDTGTAPGGQPQHF
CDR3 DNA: TGTGCCAGCAGGGACACCGGGACAGCACCCGGAGGGCAGCCCCAGCATTTT

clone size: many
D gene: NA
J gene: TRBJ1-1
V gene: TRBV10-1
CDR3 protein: CASSDSLNTEAFF
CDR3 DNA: TGCGCCAGCAGTGACAGTTTGAACACTGAAGCTTTCTTT

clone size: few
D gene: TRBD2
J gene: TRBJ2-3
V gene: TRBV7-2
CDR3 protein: CASSPGLAGYTDTQYF
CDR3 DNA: TGTGCCAGCAGCCCCGGACTAGCGGGGTACACAGATACGCAGTATTTT

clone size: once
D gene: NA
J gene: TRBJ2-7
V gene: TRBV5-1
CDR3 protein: CASSREKSYEQYF
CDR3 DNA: TGCGCCAGCAGCCGGGAAAAATCCTACGAGCAGTACTTC

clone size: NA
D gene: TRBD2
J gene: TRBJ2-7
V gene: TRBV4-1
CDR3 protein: CASRGGTSGSYEQYF
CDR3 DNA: TGCGCCAGCAGGGGGGGGACTAGCGGGAGCTACGAGCAGTACTTC